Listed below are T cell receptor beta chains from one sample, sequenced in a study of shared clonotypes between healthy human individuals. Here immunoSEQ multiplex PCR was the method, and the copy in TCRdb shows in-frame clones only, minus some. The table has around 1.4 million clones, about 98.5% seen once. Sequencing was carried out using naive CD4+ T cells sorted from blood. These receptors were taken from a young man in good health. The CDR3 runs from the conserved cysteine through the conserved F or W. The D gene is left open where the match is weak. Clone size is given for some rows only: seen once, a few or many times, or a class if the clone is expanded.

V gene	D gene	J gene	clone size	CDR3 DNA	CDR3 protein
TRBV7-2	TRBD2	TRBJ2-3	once	TGTGCCAGCAGCTTCCGGGGGGCAGATACGCAGTATTTT	CASSFRGADTQYF
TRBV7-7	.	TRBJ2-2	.	TGTGCCAGCAGCCAGGGACAGAACACCGGGGAGCTGTTTTTT	CASSQGQNTGELFF
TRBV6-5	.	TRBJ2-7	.	TGTGCCAGCAGTCCCCCCAGCTACGAGCAGTACTTC	CASSPPSYEQYF
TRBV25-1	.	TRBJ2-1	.	TGTGCCAGCAGTTCATTCGGCGGTCCCGTGCAGTTCTTC	CASSSFGGPVQFF
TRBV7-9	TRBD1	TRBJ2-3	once	TGTGCCAGCAGCTTAGGCGACAGGGGGTCGGTAGCAGATACGCAGTATTTT	CASSLGDRGSVADTQYF
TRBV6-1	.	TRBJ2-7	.	TGTGCCACCACGCCATACCACTACGAGCAGTACTTC	CATTPYHYEQYF
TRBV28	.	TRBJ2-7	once	TGTGCCAGCAGTTCCCCGACGCATGGTAGCTCCTACGAGCAGTACTTC	CASSSPTHGSSYEQYF
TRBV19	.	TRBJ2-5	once	TGTGCCAGTAGTATTAACAGACGCCAAGAGACCCAGTACTTC	CASSINRRQETQYF
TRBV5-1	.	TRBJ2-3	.	TGCGCCAGCAGCTTGGCTACAGGGTCAGGCACAGATACGCAGTATTTT	CASSLATGSGTDTQYF
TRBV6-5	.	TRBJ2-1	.	TGTGCCAGCAGCCGACCGGGACTTGCCCTCAATGAGCAGTTCTTC	CASSRPGLALNEQFF
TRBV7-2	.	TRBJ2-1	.	TGTGCCAGCAGAAACTTCGGTGGACTCCTCTCCTACAATGAGCAGTTCTTC	CASRNFGGLLSYNEQFF
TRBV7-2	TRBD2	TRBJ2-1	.	TGTGCCAGCAGCTTAATGATAGCGGGGGATAGGTTCTTC	CASSLMIAGDRFF
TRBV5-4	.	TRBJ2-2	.	TGTGCCAGCAGCTTTTCTACCTCTAACACCGGGGAGCTGTTTTTT	CASSFSTSNTGELFF
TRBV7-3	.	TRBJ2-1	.	TGTGCCAGCAGTCCAGGGGTTGGCGAGCAGTTCTTC	CASSPGVGEQFF
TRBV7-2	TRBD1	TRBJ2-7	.	TGTGCCAGCAGCTTATCACCGGGACAGGGCTACGAGCAGTACTTC	CASSLSPGQGYEQYF
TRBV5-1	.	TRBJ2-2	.	TGCGCCAGCAGCAACGCGATAGCCGGGGAGCTGTTTTTT	CASSNAIAGELFF
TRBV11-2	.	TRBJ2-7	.	TGTGCCAGCAGCTTAGGAATTATAGACTACGAGCAGTACTTC	CASSLGIIDYEQYF
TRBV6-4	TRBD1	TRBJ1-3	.	TGTGCCAGCAGGCACCGGGACAGAAGCTCTGGAAACACCATATATTTT	CASRHRDRSSGNTIYF
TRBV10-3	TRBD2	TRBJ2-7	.	TGTGCCATCAGTGGGACTAGCGGGAGGGCTACCTACGAGCAGTACTTC	CAISGTSGRATYEQYF
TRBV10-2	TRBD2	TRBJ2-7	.	TGCGCCAGCAGTGAGTCGAGGCGGGAGAATTCTTACGAGCAGTACTTC	CASSESRRENSYEQYF
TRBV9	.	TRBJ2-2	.	TGTGCCAGCAGCGTAGTGGGGCTAACCGGGGAGCTGTTTTTT	CASSVVGLTGELFF
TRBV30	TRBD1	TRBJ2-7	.	TGTGCCATTGGACAGGGGAGCTCCTACGAGCAGTACTTC	CAIGQGSSYEQYF
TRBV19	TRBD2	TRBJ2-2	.	TGTGCCAGTAGTGCCCTAGCGGGACGCACCGGGGAGCTGTTTTTT	CASSALAGRTGELFF
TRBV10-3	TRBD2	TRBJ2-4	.	TGTGCCACCGGACTAGAGAACATTCAGTACTTC	CATGLENIQYF
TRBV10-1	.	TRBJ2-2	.	TGCGCCAGCAGTGTACTTCCCCTGGGCACCGGGGAGCTGTTTTTT	CASSVLPLGTGELFF
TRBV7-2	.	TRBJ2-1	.	TGTGCCAGCAGCTTCACCTACAATGAGCAGTTCTTC	CASSFTYNEQFF
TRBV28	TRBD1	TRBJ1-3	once	TGTGCCAGCAGTCGGCAGGGGGCGCTTGGAAACACCATATATTTT	CASSRQGALGNTIYF
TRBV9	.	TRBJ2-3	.	TGTGCCAGCAGCGTAGCTACCGGGGGCCTGACAGATACGCAGTATTTT	CASSVATGGLTDTQYF
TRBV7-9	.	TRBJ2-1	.	TGTGCCAGCAGCAAAGCGGGACAGGTTTACAATGAGCAGTTCTTC	CASSKAGQVYNEQFF
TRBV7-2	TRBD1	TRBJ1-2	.	TGTGCCAGCAGCTTAGGAAGGACAGGTTATAGTTCTAACTATGGCTACACCTTC	CASSLGRTGYSSNYGYTF
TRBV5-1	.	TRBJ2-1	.	TGCGCCAGCAGCTTGGAATCCTTCACCAATGAGCAGTTCTTC	CASSLESFTNEQFF
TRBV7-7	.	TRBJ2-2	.	TGTGCTAGCAGTCTGGACTTGTCCGGGGAGCTGTTTTTT	CASSLDLSGELFF
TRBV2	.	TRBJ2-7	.	TGTGCCACCAGGGCCCTGTGGGGATCCTACGAGCAGTACTTC	CATRALWGSYEQYF
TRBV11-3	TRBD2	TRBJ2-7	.	TGTGCCAGCAGCCGAGGCGGGGGGCACGAGCAGTACTTC	CASSRGGGHEQYF
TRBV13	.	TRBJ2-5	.	TGTGCCAGCAGCTTATCTCGACTGCAGCAGTACTTC	CASSLSRLQQYF
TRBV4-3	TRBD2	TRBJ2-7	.	TGCGCCAGCAGCCAAGTCCTAGCGGGAACCTACGAGCAGTACTTC	CASSQVLAGTYEQYF
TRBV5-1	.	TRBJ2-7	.	TGCGCCAGCAGCCCCGGCCTAGGAGAGTATGTGCAGTACTTC	CASSPGLGEYVQYF